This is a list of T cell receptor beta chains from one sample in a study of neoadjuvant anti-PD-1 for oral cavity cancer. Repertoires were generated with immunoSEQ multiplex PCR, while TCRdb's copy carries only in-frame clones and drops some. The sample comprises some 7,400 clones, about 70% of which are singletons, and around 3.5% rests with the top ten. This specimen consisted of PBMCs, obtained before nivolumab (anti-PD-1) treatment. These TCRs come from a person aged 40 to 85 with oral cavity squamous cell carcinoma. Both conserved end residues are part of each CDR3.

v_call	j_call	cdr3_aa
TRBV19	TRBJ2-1	CASKDQGDEQFF
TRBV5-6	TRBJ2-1	CASSLGLHEQFF
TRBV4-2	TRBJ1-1	CASSPHQGTEAFF
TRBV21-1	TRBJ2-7	CASYEQYF
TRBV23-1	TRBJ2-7	CASSQRTGETYEQYF
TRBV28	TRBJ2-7	CASSRTTDSYEQYF
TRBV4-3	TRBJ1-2	CASSQDLTVNYGYTF
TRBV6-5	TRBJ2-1	CAVSGLAPNEQFF
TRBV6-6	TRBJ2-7	CASSYPTPEQYF
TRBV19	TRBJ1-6	CASSRTVNSPLHF